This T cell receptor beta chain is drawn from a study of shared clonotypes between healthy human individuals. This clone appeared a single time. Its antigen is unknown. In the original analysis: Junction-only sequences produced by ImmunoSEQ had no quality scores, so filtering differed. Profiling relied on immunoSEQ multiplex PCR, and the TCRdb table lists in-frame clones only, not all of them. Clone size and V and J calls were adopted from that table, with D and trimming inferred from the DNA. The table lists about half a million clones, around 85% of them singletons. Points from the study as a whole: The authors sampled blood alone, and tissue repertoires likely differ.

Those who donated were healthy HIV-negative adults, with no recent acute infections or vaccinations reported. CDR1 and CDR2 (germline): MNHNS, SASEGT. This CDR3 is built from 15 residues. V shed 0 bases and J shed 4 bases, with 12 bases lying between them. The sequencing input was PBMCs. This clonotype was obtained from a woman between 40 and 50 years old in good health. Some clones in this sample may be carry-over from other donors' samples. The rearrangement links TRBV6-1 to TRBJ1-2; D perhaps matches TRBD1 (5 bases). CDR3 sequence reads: CASSEAPRVGYGYTF. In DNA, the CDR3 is TGTGCCAGCAGTGAAGCGCCCAGGGTCGGCTATGGCTACACCTTC.